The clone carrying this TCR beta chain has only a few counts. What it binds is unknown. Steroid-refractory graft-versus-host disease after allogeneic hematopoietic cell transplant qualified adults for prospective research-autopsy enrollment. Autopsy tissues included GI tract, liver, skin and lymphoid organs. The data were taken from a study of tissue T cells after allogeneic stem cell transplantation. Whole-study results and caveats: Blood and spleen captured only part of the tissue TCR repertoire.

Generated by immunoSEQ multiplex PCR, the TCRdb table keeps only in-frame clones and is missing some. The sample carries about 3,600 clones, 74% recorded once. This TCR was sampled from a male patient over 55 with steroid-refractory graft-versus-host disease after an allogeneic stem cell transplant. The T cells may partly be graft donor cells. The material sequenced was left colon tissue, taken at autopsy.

DNA of the CDR3: TGTGCCACTAGGGACAGCCGCACAGATACGCAGTATTTT. The encoded protein is CATRDSRTDTQYF. The rearrangement uses TRBV19 and TRBJ2-3; TRBD1 matches 7 bases. CDR3 size: 13 residues. V lost 10 bases to trimming and J lost 1 base; unmatched junction nucleotides: 5. From germline, CDR1 is LNHDA and CDR2 SQIVND (reference sequence).